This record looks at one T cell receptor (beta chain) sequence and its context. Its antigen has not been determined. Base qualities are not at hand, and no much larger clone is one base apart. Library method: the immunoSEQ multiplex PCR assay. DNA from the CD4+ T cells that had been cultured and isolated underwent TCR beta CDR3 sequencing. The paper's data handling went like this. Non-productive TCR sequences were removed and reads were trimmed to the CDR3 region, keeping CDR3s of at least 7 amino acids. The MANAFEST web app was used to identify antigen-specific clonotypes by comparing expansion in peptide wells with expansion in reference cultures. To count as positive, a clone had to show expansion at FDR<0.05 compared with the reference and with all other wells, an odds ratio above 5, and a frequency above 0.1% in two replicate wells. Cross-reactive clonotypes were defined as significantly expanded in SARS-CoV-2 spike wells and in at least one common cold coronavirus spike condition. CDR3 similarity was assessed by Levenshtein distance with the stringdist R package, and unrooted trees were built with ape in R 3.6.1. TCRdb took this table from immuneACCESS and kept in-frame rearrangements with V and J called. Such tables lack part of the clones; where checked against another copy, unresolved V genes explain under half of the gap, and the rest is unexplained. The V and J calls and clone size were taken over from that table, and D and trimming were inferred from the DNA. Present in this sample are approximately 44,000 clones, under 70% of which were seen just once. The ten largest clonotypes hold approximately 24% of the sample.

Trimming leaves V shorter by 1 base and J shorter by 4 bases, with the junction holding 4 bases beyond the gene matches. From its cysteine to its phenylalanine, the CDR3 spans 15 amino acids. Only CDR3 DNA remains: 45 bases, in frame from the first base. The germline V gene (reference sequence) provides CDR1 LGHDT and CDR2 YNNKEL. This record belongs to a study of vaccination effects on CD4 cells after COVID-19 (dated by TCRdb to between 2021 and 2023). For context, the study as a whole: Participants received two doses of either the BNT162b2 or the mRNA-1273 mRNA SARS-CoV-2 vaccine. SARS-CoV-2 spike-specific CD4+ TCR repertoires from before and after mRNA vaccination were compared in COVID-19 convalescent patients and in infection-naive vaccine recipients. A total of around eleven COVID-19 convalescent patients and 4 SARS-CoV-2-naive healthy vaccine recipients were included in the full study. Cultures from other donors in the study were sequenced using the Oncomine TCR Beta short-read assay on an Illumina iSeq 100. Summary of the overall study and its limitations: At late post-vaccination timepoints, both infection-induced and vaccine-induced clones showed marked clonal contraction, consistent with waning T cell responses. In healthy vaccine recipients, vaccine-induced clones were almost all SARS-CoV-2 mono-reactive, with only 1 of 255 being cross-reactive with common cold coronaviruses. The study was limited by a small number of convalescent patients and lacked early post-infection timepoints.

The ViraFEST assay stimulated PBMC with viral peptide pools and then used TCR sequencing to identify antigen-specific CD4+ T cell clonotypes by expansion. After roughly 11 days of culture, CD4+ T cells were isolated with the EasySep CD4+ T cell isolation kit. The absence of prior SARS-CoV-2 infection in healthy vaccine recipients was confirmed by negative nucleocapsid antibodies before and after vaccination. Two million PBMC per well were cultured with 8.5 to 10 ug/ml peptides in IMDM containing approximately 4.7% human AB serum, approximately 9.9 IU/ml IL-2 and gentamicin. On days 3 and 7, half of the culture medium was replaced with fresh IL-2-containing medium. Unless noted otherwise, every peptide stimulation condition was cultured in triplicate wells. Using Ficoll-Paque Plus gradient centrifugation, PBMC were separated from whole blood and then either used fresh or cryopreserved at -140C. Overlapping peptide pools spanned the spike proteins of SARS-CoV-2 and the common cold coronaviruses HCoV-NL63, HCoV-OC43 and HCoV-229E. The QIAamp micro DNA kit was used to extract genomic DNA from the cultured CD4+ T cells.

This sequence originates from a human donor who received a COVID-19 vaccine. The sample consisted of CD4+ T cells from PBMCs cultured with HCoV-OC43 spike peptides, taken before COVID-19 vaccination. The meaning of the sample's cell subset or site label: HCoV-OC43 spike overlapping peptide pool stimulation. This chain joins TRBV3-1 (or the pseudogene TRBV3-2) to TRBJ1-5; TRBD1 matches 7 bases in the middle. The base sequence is TGTGCCAGCAGCCAAGGACAGGGATGGAATCAGCCCCAGCATTTT. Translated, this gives CASSQGQGWNQPQHF.